This record concerns one TCR beta chain sequence. Its antigen is still unknown. These data are taken from a study of shared clonotypes between healthy human individuals. Whole-study results and caveats: Of the naive CD4 clonotypes, roughly 5% were shared across four donors. In contrast to clonotypes shared by all four donors, non-shared clonotypes had lower generation probabilities.

For every subset, genomic DNA was evenly distributed across several immunoSEQ plates. The repertoire was sequenced with immunoSEQ multiplex PCR; TCRdb's copy has only in-frame clones and lacks some. The sample records roughly 2,500,000 clones, 93% being singletons. This CDR3 has 14 amino acids. The V gene lost 7 bases and the J gene lost 0 bases, with 10 bases spanning the gap. In germline, CDR1 is MNHNS, CDR2 SASEGT. All participating donors were Caucasian adults from Nashville, Tennessee. V usage is TRBV6-1 and J usage is TRBJ2-1; D is possibly TRBD1 (5 bases). This receptor was identified in a man aged 18-30 years in good health. Some clones in this sample may be carry-over from other donors' samples. Sequencing input: naive CD4+ T cells from PBMCs. Noted subset: CD45RA+ positively selected. The DNA of the CDR3 is TGTGCCAGCACTGTGGGGCGCTCCTACAATGAGCAGTTCTTC. Protein product: CASTVGRSYNEQFF.